Listed below are T cell receptor beta chains from one sample, sequenced in a study of T cell repertoires in aging, cancer and after chemotherapy. One entry per CDR3 protein results from TCRdb running MiXCR on the multiplex PCR reads. The sample gives some 9,300 distinct CDR3 sequences, roughly a quarter of which show up once; around 13% is in the top ten. The sample taken for sequencing was blood. Source of these receptors: a human donor with a blood cancer. The donor label of this sample is uncertain. Each CDR3 is given with its conserved first and last residue. Each record gives: D gene, J gene, clone size, V gene, CDR3 DNA, CDR3 protein. A D gene is named only where the DNA matches it firmly. Expanded clones are given a class, and other clones once, few, many or no size at all.

>-|TRBJ2-3|medium-sized|TRBV27
TGTGCCAGCAGTTTTGGGGGCACAGATACGCAGTATTTT
CASSFGGTDTQYF
>-|TRBJ2-7|-|TRBV5-1
TGCGCCAGCAGCCGCGACAGTTACGAGCAGTACTTC
CASSRDSYEQYF
>TRBD2|TRBJ2-1|many|TRBV6-4
TGTGCCAGCTCGCTAGCGGGAGGGCCGATAAATGAGCAGTTCTTC
CASSLAGGPINEQFF
>TRBD2|TRBJ2-1|many|TRBV7-6
TGTGCCAGCAGCTTAAATAGCGGGGGGTACAATGAGCAGTTCTTC
CASSLNSGGYNEQFF
>-|TRBJ2-7|medium-sized|TRBV30
TGTGCCTGGAGTGTCGGGAGACACATGCAGTACTTC
CAWSVGRHMQYF
>-|TRBJ2-7|many|TRBV15
TGTGCCACCAGCAGAGATAATATGTACGAGCAGTACTTC
CATSRDNMYEQYF
>-|TRBJ2-1|-|TRBV7-9
TGTGCCAGCAGCTTAGGTCCAGGGCAGTTCTTC
CASSLGPGQFF
>-|TRBJ1-2|many|TRBV5-4
TGTGCCAGCAGAGAGACAGAGTCCCATGGCTACACCTTC
CASRETESHGYTF
>TRBD1|TRBJ2-3|-|TRBV30
TGTGCCTGGGGGACAGGGGGAGCAGATACGCAGTATTTT
CAWGTGGADTQYF
>-|TRBJ2-2|few|TRBV6-4
TGTGCCAGCAGTGAGGAGCTCTGGACCGGGGAGCTGTTTTTT
CASSEELWTGELFF
>-|TRBJ2-6|medium-sized|TRBV19
TGTGCCAGTAGTATAGAACAGGGAATGTTTTCCTCTGGGGCCAACGTCCTGACTTTC
CASSIEQGMFSSGANVLTF
>-|TRBJ2-7|-|TRBV28
TGTGCCAGCAGTAGTAGGTGGATCTCACCAACCTACGAGCAGTACTTC
CASSSRWISPTYEQYF
>-|TRBJ1-6|few|TRBV28
TGTGCCAGCAGTTCACAATTGACAGGCGGTTCACCCCTCCACTTT
CASSSQLTGGSPLHF
>-|TRBJ1-1|-|TRBV5-1
TGTGCCAGAAGCTTGTATGGGGGGCCGCGGACTGAAGCTTTCTTT
CARSLYGGPRTEAFF
>-|TRBJ2-3|medium-sized|TRBV19
TGTGCCAGTAGTATAGGAGACCTCCAGGGAGGTACGCAGTATTTT
CASSIGDLQGGTQYF
>TRBD2|TRBJ2-1|many|TRBV27
TGTGCCAGCACCTCTGCCCGGGGTAGCGGGAGTAATTACAATGAGCAGTTCTTC
CASTSARGSGSNYNEQFF
>TRBD2|TRBJ2-5|medium-sized|TRBV5-4
TGTGCCAGTGCTAGCGGGGGGGTACAAGAGACCCAGTACTTC
CASASGGVQETQYF
>TRBD1|TRBJ2-1|medium-sized|TRBV27
TGTGCCAGCAGTCCACCGACAGGGGCGGATGAGCAGTTCTTC
CASSPPTGADEQFF
>-|TRBJ2-5|few|TRBV7-9
TGTGCCAGCAGCTTGGGCTTGGAGACCCAGTACTTC
CASSLGLETQYF
>-|TRBJ2-1|many|TRBV30
TGTGCCTGGAATTCAGGTTACAATGAGCAGTTCTTC
CAWNSGYNEQFF
>-|TRBJ1-2|medium-sized|TRBV28
TGTGCCAGCAACCCGGTACAGGAGTATGGCTACACCTTC
CASNPVQEYGYTF
>TRBD2|TRBJ2-5|medium-sized|TRBV5-4
TGTGCCAGCAGCCGACTAGCGGGAGCGGGAGAGACCCAGTACTTC
CASSRLAGAGETQYF
>TRBD1|TRBJ1-5|few|TRBV5-6
TGTGCCAGCAGCGCCGGACAGGGACCCAATCAGCCCCAGCATTTT
CASSAGQGPNQPQHF
>-|TRBJ1-3|few|TRBV20-1
TGCAGTGCTACCGCTAACTCTGGAAACACCATATATTTT
CSATANSGNTIYF
>-|TRBJ1-2|-|TRBV12-3/TRBV12-4
TGTGCCAGCAGGGGGGACGGGGTGGGCTATGGCTACACCTTC
CASRGDGVGYGYTF
>TRBD1|TRBJ1-2|medium-sized|TRBV6-5
TGTGCCAGCAGTAAAGACAGGGGGTATCTCTATGGCTACACCTTC
CASSKDRGYLYGYTF
>-|TRBJ1-5|many|TRBV19
TGTGCCAGTAGGACAACGGGGCACGGGCAAAATCAGCCCCAGCATTTT
CASRTTGHGQNQPQHF
>-|TRBJ2-7|-|TRBV10-3
TGCGCCAGCAGTGAGTCGGGCGGCCAGCAGTACTTC
CASSESGGQQYF
>-|TRBJ1-5|many|TRBV6-1
TGTGCCAGCTCCGAAGGGTCGGGTCAGCCCCAGCATTTT
CASSEGSGQPQHF
>-|TRBJ1-1|medium-sized|TRBV19
TGTGCCAGTAGTATTAACACTGAAGCTTTCTTT
CASSINTEAFF
>-|TRBJ2-6|few|TRBV28
TGTGCCAGCATGAGCGGGCCAGTTGGGGCCAACGTCCTGACTTTC
CASMSGPVGANVLTF
>-|TRBJ2-1|-|TRBV24-1
TGTGCCACCAGTGAAGGTGGTGAGCAGTTCTTC
CATSEGGEQFF
>-|TRBJ1-6|medium-sized|TRBV30
TGTGCCTGGAGGGAGACACAGAATTCACCCCTCCACTTT
CAWRETQNSPLHF
>-|TRBJ2-7|-|TRBV20-1
TGCAGTGCCGCAACTGAGGCCTACGAGCAGTACTTC
CSAATEAYEQYF
>-|TRBJ1-5|-|TRBV7-9
TGTGCCAGCAGCTTAGAACAGGATAATCAGCCCCAGCATTTT
CASSLEQDNQPQHF
>-|TRBJ2-4|many|TRBV27
TGTGCCAGCAACTCCGTTCTGGGGTCTAAAAACATTCAGTACTTC
CASNSVLGSKNIQYF
>TRBD1|TRBJ1-1|medium-sized|TRBV29-1
TGCAGCGTCGAGACAGGGCCTGAAGCTTTCTTT
CSVETGPEAFF
>-|TRBJ2-5|-|TRBV7-6
TGTGCCAGCAGCTTAGCGGTCCGGGAGACCCAGTACTTC
CASSLAVRETQYF
>-|TRBJ2-5|many|TRBV27
TGTGCCAGCAGCCCTCGCAGGTCTGAAGAGACCCAGTACTTC
CASSPRRSEETQYF
>TRBD2|TRBJ2-7|-|TRBV6-1
TGTGCCAGCAGTGATAGAATAGCGGGAGGGCCGGGTTCGTTCGACGAGCAGTACTTC
CASSDRIAGGPGSFDEQYF
>-|TRBJ2-5|medium-sized|TRBV19
TGTGCCAGTAGTATGGGAGCGCTCCAAGAGACCCAGTACTTC
CASSMGALQETQYF
>-|TRBJ2-7|-|TRBV15
TGTGCCACCAGATACCAGCGGAGCTACGAGCAGTACTTC
CATRYQRSYEQYF
>-|TRBJ2-3|few|TRBV6-1
TGTGCCAGCTGTGAGGGGTCGGGCACAGATACGCAGTATTTT
CASCEGSGTDTQYF
>-|TRBJ2-4|medium-sized|TRBV19
TGTGCCAGTACACCCGGGGGGCTATCCAAAAACATTCAGTACTTC
CASTPGGLSKNIQYF
>-|TRBJ1-2|medium-sized|TRBV6-5
TGTGCCAGCAGTTACTCGAGTATCGGATACTTTGGCTACACCTTC
CASSYSSIGYFGYTF
>TRBD1|TRBJ2-1|medium-sized|TRBV27
TGTGCCAGCAGTTTAGGGACAGGGTTACAGTTCTTC
CASSLGTGLQFF